This TCR beta chain was retrieved from a study of blood T cell repertoires in COVID-19. Study background: Samples came from the United States, Italy and Spain, spanning acute and convalescent COVID-19. In each case, the material was cDNA or gDNA derived from T cells, B-cell-depleted T cells, or PBMCs.

Sequencing was performed with immunoSEQ multiplex PCR; in TCRdb, only in-frame clones are kept and a portion is missing. The sample includes about 110,000 clones, around 74% of them seen just once. Per germline, CDR1 PRHDT and CDR2 FYEKMQ (reference sequence). This CDR3 is 18 amino acids long. Trimming pared 5 bases from V and 1 base from J, leaving 20 bases between. This clonotype was sampled from a woman aged 70 to 79 with acute or convalescent COVID-19. The source material was peripheral blood. The rearrangement links TRBV13 to TRBJ2-2; D may be TRBD2 (5 bases). This chain's CDR3 is CASSNRLFGDENTGELFF. Written as DNA, the CDR3 is TGTGCCAGCAGCAACCGTCTATTCGGGGATGAGAACACCGGGGAGCTGTTTTTT.